The rows below give T cell receptor beta chains drawn from one sample of a study of T cells in Graves' hyperthyroidism and ophthalmopathy. MiXCR, run by TCRdb on the multiplex PCR reads, gives a single entry per CDR3 protein. Among hundreds of thousands of distinct CDR3 sequences listed, 14% were seen once. The sequenced sample consisted of blood. These receptor sequences come from a woman younger than 30 with Graves' hyperthyroidism. The CDR3 runs from the conserved cysteine through the conserved F or W. The order of the fields is J gene, V gene, clone size, D gene, CDR3 DNA, CDR3 protein. A D gene is named only where the DNA matches it firmly. A row's size may be missing; if present it is once, few, many or a size class.

j_call: TRBJ1-4
v_call: TRBV7-8
clone_size: -
d_call: -
cdr3_nt: TGTGCCAGCAGCCTCTTAACACCGGACGCGCCTGAAAAACTGTTTTTT
cdr3_aa: CASSLLTPDAPEKLFF

j_call: TRBJ2-7
v_call: TRBV5-1
clone_size: many
d_call: TRBD2
cdr3_nt: TGCGCCAGCAGCTTGGATGGACTAGCGGGAGGGACCTACGAGCAGTACTTC
cdr3_aa: CASSLDGLAGGTYEQYF

j_call: TRBJ2-1
v_call: TRBV20-1
clone_size: many
d_call: TRBD2
cdr3_nt: TGCAGTGCCCGGCGGACTAGCGGGAGTAGGTACAATGAGCAGTTCTTC
cdr3_aa: CSARRTSGSRYNEQFF

j_call: TRBJ2-2
v_call: TRBV7-9
clone_size: few
d_call: -
cdr3_nt: TGTGCCAGCAGCCCTATCGGGGCGTACACCGGGGAGCTGTTTTTT
cdr3_aa: CASSPIGAYTGELFF

j_call: TRBJ2-1
v_call: TRBV27
clone_size: few
d_call: TRBD2
cdr3_nt: TGTGCCAGCAGTCCCCGGCTAGCGGGAGTACGGTTCTTC
cdr3_aa: CASSPRLAGVRFF

j_call: TRBJ2-3
v_call: TRBV20-1
clone_size: many
d_call: -
cdr3_nt: TGCAGTGCTAGAGAGGCCGGGGGCTCTAGCACAGATACGCAGTATTTT
cdr3_aa: CSAREAGGSSTDTQYF

j_call: TRBJ1-5
v_call: TRBV6-6
clone_size: many
d_call: TRBD1
cdr3_nt: TGTGCCAGCAGTTACCAGGGGGCAGGGCAGCCCCAGCATTTT
cdr3_aa: CASSYQGAGQPQHF

j_call: TRBJ2-5
v_call: TRBV4-1
clone_size: -
d_call: -
cdr3_nt: TGCGCCAGCAGCCTGGGCGGGCAAATCAGGGAGACCCAGTACTTC
cdr3_aa: CASSLGGQIRETQYF

j_call: TRBJ1-5
v_call: TRBV2
clone_size: -
d_call: TRBD1
cdr3_nt: TGTGCCAGCAGTGGGGGACAGGAGCATCAGCCCCAGCATTTT
cdr3_aa: CASSGGQEHQPQHF

j_call: TRBJ2-2
v_call: TRBV6-2/TRBV6-3
clone_size: many
d_call: -
cdr3_nt: TGTGCCAGCGCCGGAAGGGTACGGGACACCGGGGAGCTGTTTTTT
cdr3_aa: CASAGRVRDTGELFF

j_call: TRBJ2-1
v_call: TRBV6-1
clone_size: many
d_call: -
cdr3_nt: TGTGCCAGCAGTGAAGCGGATGTCGAGTACTACAATGAGCAGTTCTTC
cdr3_aa: CASSEADVEYYNEQFF

j_call: TRBJ1-4
v_call: TRBV18
clone_size: many
d_call: -
cdr3_nt: TGTGCCAGCTCGATGACCGATGCAACTAATGAAAAACTGTTTTTT
cdr3_aa: CASSMTDATNEKLFF

j_call: TRBJ2-5
v_call: TRBV2
clone_size: -
d_call: TRBD1
cdr3_nt: TGTGCCAGCAGTGACCCTAGGACAGGGGAAAGTCATGCGGAGACCCAGTACTTC
cdr3_aa: CASSDPRTGESHAETQYF

j_call: TRBJ2-3
v_call: TRBV20-1
clone_size: many
d_call: TRBD2
cdr3_nt: TGCAGTGCGAGAAGGGGCGGGAGGCTCACAGATACGCAGTATTTT
cdr3_aa: CSARRGGRLTDTQYF

j_call: TRBJ1-3
v_call: TRBV5-8
clone_size: -
d_call: -
cdr3_nt: TGTGCCAGCAGCTTGGGCCCAGGGGCGGGAAACACCATATATTTT
cdr3_aa: CASSLGPGAGNTIYF

j_call: TRBJ2-2
v_call: TRBV20-1
clone_size: -
d_call: -
cdr3_nt: TGCAGTGCTAGAGGCGGGAATAACCTCGGGGAGCTGTTTTTT
cdr3_aa: CSARGGNNLGELFF

j_call: TRBJ2-2
v_call: TRBV12-3/TRBV12-4
clone_size: -
d_call: -
cdr3_nt: TGTGCCAGCAGTCAGGGGAGGGCCGGGGAGCTGTTTTTT
cdr3_aa: CASSQGRAGELFF

j_call: TRBJ1-1
v_call: TRBV20-1
clone_size: few
d_call: -
cdr3_nt: TGCAGTGCTAGAGATTTCCGGGTGAACACTGAAGCTTTCTTT
cdr3_aa: CSARDFRVNTEAFF

j_call: TRBJ1-4
v_call: TRBV29-1
clone_size: few
d_call: TRBD1
cdr3_nt: TGCAGCGTTGAAGGCAGGGGACAGAATGAAAAACTGTTTTTT
cdr3_aa: CSVEGRGQNEKLFF

j_call: TRBJ2-5
v_call: TRBV28
clone_size: many
d_call: TRBD1
cdr3_nt: TGTGCCAGCAGGAAGACAGGGGCGGAGACCCAGTACTTC
cdr3_aa: CASRKTGAETQYF

j_call: TRBJ1-5
v_call: TRBV6-6
clone_size: few
d_call: -
cdr3_nt: TGTGCCAGCAGTTACAGTCTATTTTCAGATCAGCCCCAGCATTTT
cdr3_aa: CASSYSLFSDQPQHF

j_call: TRBJ2-1
v_call: TRBV3-1
clone_size: many
d_call: TRBD2
cdr3_nt: TGTGCCAGCAGCCAAGCGACTAGCGGGACCGAGTCGGATGAGCAGTTCTTC
cdr3_aa: CASSQATSGTESDEQFF

j_call: TRBJ2-2
v_call: TRBV19
clone_size: few
d_call: TRBD2
cdr3_nt: TGTGCCACCTCCGGACTAGCGGGCGCGAACACCGGGGAGCTGTTTTTT
cdr3_aa: CATSGLAGANTGELFF

j_call: TRBJ1-1
v_call: TRBV6-1
clone_size: -
d_call: -
cdr3_nt: TGTGCCAGCAGTGATCCGGCGGCGGGTAACACTGAAGCTTTCTTT
cdr3_aa: CASSDPAAGNTEAFF

j_call: TRBJ2-2
v_call: TRBV6-2/TRBV6-3
clone_size: many
d_call: TRBD2
cdr3_nt: TGTGCCAGCAGTTACCCACTAGCGGGAGGGTTGTGGACCGGGGAGCTGTTTTTT
cdr3_aa: CASSYPLAGGLWTGELFF

j_call: TRBJ1-1
v_call: TRBV7-8
clone_size: -
d_call: TRBD1
cdr3_nt: TGTGCCAGCAGCCGACAGGGACAGGGCTACACTGAAGCTTTCTTT
cdr3_aa: CASSRQGQGYTEAFF

j_call: TRBJ1-2
v_call: TRBV6-2/TRBV6-3
clone_size: -
d_call: -
cdr3_nt: TGTGCCAGCAATACGGCGATGAGCAGGGATGGCTACACCTTC
cdr3_aa: CASNTAMSRDGYTF

j_call: TRBJ1-2
v_call: TRBV5-8
clone_size: -
d_call: -
cdr3_nt: TGTGCCAGCAGCTTAGTGACAGCCACCTATGGCTACACCTTC
cdr3_aa: CASSLVTATYGYTF

j_call: TRBJ2-2
v_call: TRBV6-2/TRBV6-3
clone_size: -
d_call: -
cdr3_nt: TGTGCCAGCAGTTTGGGACTTCTATTAGATACCGGGGAGCTGTTTTTT
cdr3_aa: CASSLGLLLDTGELFF

j_call: TRBJ2-5
v_call: TRBV18
clone_size: many
d_call: TRBD1
cdr3_nt: TGTGCCAGCTCACCTCAACAGGGGCCCCAAGAGACCCAGTACTTC
cdr3_aa: CASSPQQGPQETQYF

j_call: TRBJ2-7
v_call: TRBV9
clone_size: -
d_call: -
cdr3_nt: TGTGCCAGCAGCGGCCCGGGAGAAGGACGAATCTACGAGCAGTACTTC
cdr3_aa: CASSGPGEGRIYEQYF

j_call: TRBJ2-7
v_call: TRBV27
clone_size: many
d_call: -
cdr3_nt: TGTGCCAGCAGTTTATCGTTCCTAGTCGGGTACGAGCAGTACTTC
cdr3_aa: CASSLSFLVGYEQYF

j_call: TRBJ2-5
v_call: TRBV30
clone_size: many
d_call: -
cdr3_nt: TGTGCCTGGAGCCCGAAAGAGACCCAGTACTTC
cdr3_aa: CAWSPKETQYF

j_call: TRBJ2-2
v_call: TRBV6-1
clone_size: many
d_call: TRBD1
cdr3_nt: TGTGCCAGCAGTCCAGGGGGCCTGAACACCGGGGAGCTGTTTTTT
cdr3_aa: CASSPGGLNTGELFF

j_call: TRBJ2-2
v_call: TRBV18
clone_size: few
d_call: TRBD1
cdr3_nt: TGTGCCAGCTCACCCTACCCGGACAGGGAGACCGGGGAGCTGTTTTTT
cdr3_aa: CASSPYPDRETGELFF

j_call: TRBJ2-1
v_call: TRBV2
clone_size: many
d_call: TRBD2
cdr3_nt: TGTGCCAGCAGTGAAGATGGTAGCGGGAGCACCTACAATGAGCAGTTCTTC
cdr3_aa: CASSEDGSGSTYNEQFF

j_call: TRBJ2-7
v_call: TRBV27
clone_size: many
d_call: TRBD1
cdr3_nt: TGTGCCAGCAGTTCAACCGGGACAGGCTCCTTGTACGAGCAGTACTTC
cdr3_aa: CASSSTGTGSLYEQYF

j_call: TRBJ2-3
v_call: TRBV9
clone_size: many
d_call: -
cdr3_nt: TGTGCCAGCAGCGGGGGACCGGCGGATACGCAGTATTTT
cdr3_aa: CASSGGPADTQYF

j_call: TRBJ1-1
v_call: TRBV20-1
clone_size: few
d_call: -
cdr3_nt: TGCAGTGCTCACCATATTCTAACAGGGATGAACACTGAAGCTTTCTTT
cdr3_aa: CSAHHILTGMNTEAFF

j_call: TRBJ2-7
v_call: TRBV7-9
clone_size: -
d_call: TRBD2
cdr3_nt: TGTGCCAGCAAGACTAGCGGGGACTCCTACGAGCAGTACTTC
cdr3_aa: CASKTSGDSYEQYF

j_call: TRBJ2-1
v_call: TRBV27
clone_size: few
d_call: -
cdr3_nt: TGTGCCAGCAGTTTGGCCCAGGGGGGACGGGAGTTCTTC
cdr3_aa: CASSLAQGGREFF

j_call: TRBJ2-5
v_call: TRBV10-3
clone_size: -
d_call: -
cdr3_nt: TGTGCCATCAGTGAGGAGAGAAAAGAGACCCAGTACTTC
cdr3_aa: CAISEERKETQYF

j_call: TRBJ1-2
v_call: TRBV27
clone_size: -
d_call: -
cdr3_nt: TGTGCCAGCAGTATCATCGGGGGAGGCTACACCTTC
cdr3_aa: CASSIIGGGYTF

j_call: TRBJ2-7
v_call: TRBV12-3/TRBV12-4
clone_size: many
d_call: TRBD2
cdr3_nt: TGTGCCAGCAGTCCCGGACACGGGGGGAGGGACGAGCAGTACTTC
cdr3_aa: CASSPGHGGRDEQYF

j_call: TRBJ2-3
v_call: TRBV28
clone_size: many
d_call: TRBD2
cdr3_nt: TGTGCCAGCAGAACGGGACTAGCGGGAGGGCCCAGTACGCAGTATTTT
cdr3_aa: CASRTGLAGGPSTQYF

j_call: TRBJ2-5
v_call: TRBV7-9
clone_size: few
d_call: -
cdr3_nt: TGTGCCAGCCGACTGAAGGAGACCCAGTACTTC
cdr3_aa: CASRLKETQYF

j_call: TRBJ1-1
v_call: TRBV7-8
clone_size: many
d_call: -
cdr3_nt: TGTGCCAGCAGTCACCGGGTAGGGAGCGACATGAACACTGAAGCTTTCTTT
cdr3_aa: CASSHRVGSDMNTEAFF

j_call: TRBJ1-5
v_call: TRBV2
clone_size: many
d_call: TRBD1
cdr3_nt: TGTGCCAGCAATGGCTGGACAGGGAGCAATCAGCCCCAGCATTTT
cdr3_aa: CASNGWTGSNQPQHF

j_call: TRBJ1-4
v_call: TRBV25-1
clone_size: few
d_call: -
cdr3_nt: TGTGCCAGCAGTGAATTTAAGGGCAGTGTTGGGGAAAAACTGTTTTTT
cdr3_aa: CASSEFKGSVGEKLFF

j_call: TRBJ2-5
v_call: TRBV6-1
clone_size: -
d_call: -
cdr3_nt: TGTGCCAGCAGTGAACCTCGACTAGGTAACCGAGAGACCCAGTACTTC
cdr3_aa: CASSEPRLGNRETQYF

j_call: TRBJ2-1
v_call: TRBV6-1
clone_size: many
d_call: -
cdr3_nt: TGTGCCAGCAGTGCCACGGGAAATGACCAGTTCTTC
cdr3_aa: CASSATGNDQFF